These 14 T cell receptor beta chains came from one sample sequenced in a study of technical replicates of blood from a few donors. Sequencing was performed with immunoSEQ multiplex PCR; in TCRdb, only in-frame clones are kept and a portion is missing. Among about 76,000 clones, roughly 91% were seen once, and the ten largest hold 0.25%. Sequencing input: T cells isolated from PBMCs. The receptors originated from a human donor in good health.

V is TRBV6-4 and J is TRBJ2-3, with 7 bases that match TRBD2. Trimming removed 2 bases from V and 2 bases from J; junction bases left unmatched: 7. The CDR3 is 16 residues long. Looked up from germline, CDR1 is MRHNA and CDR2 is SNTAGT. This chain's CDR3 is CASSDVPAGDTDTQYF. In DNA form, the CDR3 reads TGTGCCAGCAGTGACGTTCCGGCGGGGGACACAGATACGCAGTATTTT.

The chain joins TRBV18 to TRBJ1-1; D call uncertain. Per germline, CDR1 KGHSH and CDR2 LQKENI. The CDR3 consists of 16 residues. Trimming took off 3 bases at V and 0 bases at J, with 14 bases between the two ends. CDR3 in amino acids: CASSPPIQDMNTEAFF. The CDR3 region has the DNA TGTGCCAGCTCACCCCCGATTCAAGACATGAACACTGAAGCTTTCTTT.

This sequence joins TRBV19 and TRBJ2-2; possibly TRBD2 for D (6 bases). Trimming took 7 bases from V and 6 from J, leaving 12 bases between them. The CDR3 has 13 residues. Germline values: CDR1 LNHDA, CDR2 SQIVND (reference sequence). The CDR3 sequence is CASKPSASGELFF. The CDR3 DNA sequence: TGTGCCAGTAAGCCTAGCGCCTCCGGGGAGCTGTTTTTT.

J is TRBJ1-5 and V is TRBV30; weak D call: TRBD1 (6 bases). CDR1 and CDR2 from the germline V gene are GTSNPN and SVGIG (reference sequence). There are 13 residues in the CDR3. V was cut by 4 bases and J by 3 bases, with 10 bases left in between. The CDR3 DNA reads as TGTGCCTGGAACCGGGACAACAATCAGCCCCAGCATTTT. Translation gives CAWNRDNNQPQHF.

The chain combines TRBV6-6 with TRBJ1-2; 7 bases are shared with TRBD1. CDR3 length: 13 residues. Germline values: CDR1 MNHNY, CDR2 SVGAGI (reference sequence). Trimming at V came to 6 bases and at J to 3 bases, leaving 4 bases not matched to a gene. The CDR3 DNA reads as TGTGCCAGCAGCGAGGACAGGTACTATGGCTACACCTTC. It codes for CASSEDRYYGYTF.

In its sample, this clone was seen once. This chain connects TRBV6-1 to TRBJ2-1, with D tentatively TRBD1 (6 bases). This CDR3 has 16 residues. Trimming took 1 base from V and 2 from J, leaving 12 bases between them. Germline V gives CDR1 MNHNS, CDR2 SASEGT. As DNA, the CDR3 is TGTGCCAGCAGTGAAGGGGGCAGGGGAGCCTACAATGAGCAGTTCTTC. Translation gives CASSEGGRGAYNEQFF.

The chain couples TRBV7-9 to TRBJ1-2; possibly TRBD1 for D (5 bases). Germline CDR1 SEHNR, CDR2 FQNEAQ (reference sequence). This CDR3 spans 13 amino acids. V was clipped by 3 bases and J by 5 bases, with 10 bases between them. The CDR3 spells CASSLGGVYGYTF. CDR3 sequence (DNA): TGTGCCAGCAGCTTGGGAGGGGTTTATGGCTACACCTTC.

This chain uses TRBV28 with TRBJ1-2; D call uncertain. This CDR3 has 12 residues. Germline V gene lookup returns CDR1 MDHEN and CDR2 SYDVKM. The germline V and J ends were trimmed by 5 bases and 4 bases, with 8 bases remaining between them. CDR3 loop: CASSRDRYGYTF. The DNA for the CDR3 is TGTGCCAGCAGTAGAGATCGCTATGGCTACACCTTC.

CDR3 DNA sequence: TGCGCCAGCAGCTTGGGTAGGACAGAGGTCGCCGAGCAGTACTTC. Amino acids: CASSLGRTEVAEQYF. The chain combines TRBV5-1 with TRBJ2-7; D is perhaps TRBD1 (6 bases). Germline loops: CDR1 SGHRS, CDR2 YFSETQ. This CDR3 spans 15 amino acids. The ends were cut back, 0 bases at V and 6 bases at J, with 16 bases in the middle. The variable domain in full, completed from reference TRBV5-1 and TRBJ2-7, reads KAGVTQTPRYLIKTRGQQVTLSCSPISGHRSVSWYQQTPGQGLQFLFEYFSETQRNKGNFPGRFSGRQFSNSRSEMNVSTLELGDSALYLCASSLGRTEVAEQYFGPGTRLTVT.

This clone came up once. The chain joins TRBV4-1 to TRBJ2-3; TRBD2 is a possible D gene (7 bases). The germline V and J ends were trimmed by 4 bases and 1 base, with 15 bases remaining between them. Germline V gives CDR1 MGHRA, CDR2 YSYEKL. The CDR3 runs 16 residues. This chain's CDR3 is CASSPSLGGGTDTQYF. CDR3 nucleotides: TGCGCCAGCAGCCCCAGCCTAGGGGGGGGCACAGATACGCAGTATTTT.

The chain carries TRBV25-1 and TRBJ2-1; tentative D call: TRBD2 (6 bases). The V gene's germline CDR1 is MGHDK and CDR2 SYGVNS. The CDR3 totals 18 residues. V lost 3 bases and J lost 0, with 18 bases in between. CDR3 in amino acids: CASSDPLWRESSYNEQFF. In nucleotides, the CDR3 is TGTGCCAGCAGTGACCCTCTGTGGAGGGAAAGCTCCTACAATGAGCAGTTCTTC.

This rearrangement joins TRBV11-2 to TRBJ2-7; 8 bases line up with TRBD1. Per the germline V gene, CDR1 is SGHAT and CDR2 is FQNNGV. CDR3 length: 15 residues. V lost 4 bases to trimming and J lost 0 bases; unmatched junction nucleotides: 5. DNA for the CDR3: TGTGCCAGCAGCTCAACGGGACAGGACTCCTACGAGCAGTACTTC. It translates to CASSSTGQDSYEQYF.

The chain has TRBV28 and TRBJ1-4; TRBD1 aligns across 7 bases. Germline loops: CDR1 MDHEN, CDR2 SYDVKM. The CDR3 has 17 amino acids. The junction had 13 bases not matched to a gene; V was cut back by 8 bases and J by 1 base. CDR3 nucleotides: TGTGCCAGCGGGGATCCGGGACAGTCGGAAACTAATGAAAAACTGTTTTTT. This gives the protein CASGDPGQSETNEKLFF.

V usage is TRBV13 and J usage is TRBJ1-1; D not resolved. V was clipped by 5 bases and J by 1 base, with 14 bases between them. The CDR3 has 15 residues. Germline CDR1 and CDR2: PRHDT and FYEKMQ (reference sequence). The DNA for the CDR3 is TGTGCCAGCAGCACACCTCTGGCAGGGAACACTGAAGCTTTCTTT. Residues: CASSTPLAGNTEAFF.